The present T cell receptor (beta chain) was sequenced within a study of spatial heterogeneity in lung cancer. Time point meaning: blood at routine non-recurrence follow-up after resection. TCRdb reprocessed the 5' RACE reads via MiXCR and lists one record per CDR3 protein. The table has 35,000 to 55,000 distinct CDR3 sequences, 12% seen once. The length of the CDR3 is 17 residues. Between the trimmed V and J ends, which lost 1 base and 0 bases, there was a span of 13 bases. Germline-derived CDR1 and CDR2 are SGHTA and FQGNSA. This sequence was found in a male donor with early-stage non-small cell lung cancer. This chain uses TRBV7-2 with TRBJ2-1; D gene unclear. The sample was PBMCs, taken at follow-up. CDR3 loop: CASSLVGTPASYNEQFF. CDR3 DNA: TGTGCCAGCAGCTTAGTCGGCACCCCGGCCTCCTACAATGAGCAGTTCTTC.